The rows below give T cell receptor beta chains drawn from one sample of a study of T cell repertoires in cytomegalovirus infection. TCRdb called the reads again in MiXCR, with one record for every CDR3 protein. This table has a few hundred thousand distinct CDR3 sequences, roughly a third appearing once. For these receptors, no antigen is known. The starting material was cultured PBMCs, obtained from culture after CMV antigen stimulation. The receptors originated from a human donor in good health (CMV status not recorded). Some clones in this sample may be carry-over from other donors' samples. Each CDR3 is given with its conserved first and last residue. The D gene is left open where the match is weak. Size tells how often a clone was seen (once, few, many) or the class of an expanded clone, and some rows leave it out.

CDR3,DNA,size,J,V,D
CASSQESQGANTEAFF,TGCGCCAGCAGCCAAGAGTCACAGGGGGCAAACACTGAAGCTTTCTTT,NA,TRBJ1-1,TRBV4-1,TRBD1
CASSSAGTYSYTQYF,TGTGCCAGTAGTTCGGCCGGGACGTATTCTTATACGCAGTATTTT,many,TRBJ2-3,TRBV19,NA
CSARVHNRDTEAFF,TGCAGTGCTAGAGTACACAACAGAGACACTGAAGCTTTCTTT,NA,TRBJ1-1,TRBV20-1,NA
CASSPTSGSWAEQFF,TGCGCCAGCAGCCCTACTAGCGGGAGTTGGGCGGAGCAGTTCTTC,many,TRBJ2-1,TRBV5-1,TRBD2
CAISEISGSSYNEQFF,TGTGCCATCAGTGAGATTAGCGGGAGCTCCTACAATGAGCAGTTCTTC,NA,TRBJ2-1,TRBV10-3,TRBD2
CASSYPLGTYNEQFF,TGTGCCAGCAGTTACCCCCTAGGAACCTACAATGAGCAGTTCTTC,NA,TRBJ2-1,TRBV6-2/TRBV6-3,NA
CASSLLLGGDTQYF,TGCGCCAGCAGCTTGTTATTAGGGGGAGACACGCAGTATTTT,NA,TRBJ2-3,TRBV5-1,NA
CASSRVSAYNEQFF,TGTGCCAGCAGCCGCGTGAGCGCCTACAATGAGCAGTTCTTC,few,TRBJ2-1,TRBV7-2,NA
CASSQAGGTPSYNEQFF,TGTGCCAGCTCCCAAGCGGGAGGCACCCCCTCCTACAATGAGCAGTTCTTC,few,TRBJ2-1,TRBV18,TRBD2
CASSVDLDRGQETQYF,TGTGCCAGCAGCGTAGATTTGGACAGGGGGCAAGAGACCCAGTACTTC,NA,TRBJ2-5,TRBV9,TRBD1
CASSGLTGTDTQYF,TGTGCCAGCAGCGGTCTGACAGGGACAGATACGCAGTATTTT,many,TRBJ2-3,TRBV7-2,TRBD1
CASSEGTGILNIQYF,TGTGCCAGCAGTGAGGGGACAGGGATTTTAAACATTCAGTACTTC,many,TRBJ2-4,TRBV6-1,TRBD1
CASSYRTSEGENIQYF,TGTGCCAGCAGCTACAGGACTAGCGAGGGGGAAAACATTCAGTACTTC,many,TRBJ2-4,TRBV7-9,TRBD2
CASSILYPGPLAKNIQYF,TGTGCCAGCAGTATTCTTTACCCGGGACCACTAGCCAAAAACATTCAGTACTTC,NA,TRBJ2-4,TRBV7-9,NA
CATAVGTNYGYTF,TGTGCCACAGCGGTGGGAACTAACTATGGCTACACCTTC,few,TRBJ1-2,TRBV10-3,NA
CASSLKGATEAFF,TGTGCCAGCAGTTTAAAGGGCGCGACTGAAGCTTTCTTT,NA,TRBJ1-1,TRBV27,NA
CASLPGDFNSNQPQHF,TGTGCCAGTCTCCCGGGGGATTTTAATAGCAATCAGCCCCAGCATTTT,NA,TRBJ1-5,TRBV19,NA
CASSNILRGGRMNTEAFF,TGTGCCAGCAGTAACATCCTCAGGGGTGGTAGAATGAACACTGAAGCTTTCTTT,many,TRBJ1-1,TRBV7-2,NA
CASSQGSGGHEQFF,TGCGCCAGCAGCCAAGGTAGCGGAGGCCATGAGCAGTTCTTC,few,TRBJ2-1,TRBV4-1,NA
CASSLESWGDSTDTQYF,TGTGCCAGCAGCTTAGAATCTTGGGGGGACAGCACAGATACGCAGTATTTT,few,TRBJ2-3,TRBV7-9,NA
CASSQHPRADVGYNEQFF,TGTGCCAGCAGTCAACACCCTCGAGCGGATGTGGGATACAATGAGCAGTTCTTC,NA,TRBJ2-1,TRBV7-2,NA
CASSLTSGSSLQYF,TGTGCCAGCAGCTTGACTAGCGGGTCCTCCCTCCAGTACTTC,NA,TRBJ2-5,TRBV7-8,TRBD2
CATSRALTTDNSYEQYF,TGTGCCACCAGCAGAGCACTTACAACGGACAACTCCTACGAGCAGTACTTC,NA,TRBJ2-7,TRBV15,NA
CASILSAGEWDEQFF,TGTGCCAGCATATTGTCGGCGGGAGAGTGGGATGAGCAGTTCTTC,NA,TRBJ2-1,TRBV2,TRBD2
CASSFQQQETQYF,TGTGCCAGCAGCTTCCAACAGCAAGAGACCCAGTACTTC,NA,TRBJ2-5,TRBV7-8,NA
CASSFGQSNYGYTF,TGCGCCAGCAGCTTCGGACAGTCTAACTATGGCTACACCTTC,NA,TRBJ1-2,TRBV4-3,NA
CASSQRSGGGQPQHF,TGCGCCAGCAGCCAACGCTCAGGTGGAGGTCAGCCCCAGCATTTT,NA,TRBJ1-5,TRBV4-1,NA
CASSSLQGGPQHF,TGTGCCAGCAGCTCATTGCAAGGGGGGCCCCAGCATTTT,NA,TRBJ1-5,TRBV7-2,NA
CASRENGAGGELFF,TGCGCCAGCAGAGAGAACGGGGCCGGCGGGGAGCTGTTTTTT,NA,TRBJ2-2,TRBV4-1,NA
CASSSLRQGINEKLFF,TGTGCCAGCAGCTCACTCAGACAGGGGATAAATGAAAAACTGTTTTTT,NA,TRBJ1-4,TRBV7-8,TRBD1
CASSIHRDTEAFF,TGTGCCAGTAGTATCCACAGGGACACTGAAGCTTTCTTT,NA,TRBJ1-1,TRBV19,NA
CSGRGTGWYF,TGCAGCGGCAGGGGGACAGGGTGGTACTTC,NA,TRBJ2-5,TRBV29-1,TRBD1
CASSQGEGGPRLTDTQYF,TGCGCCAGCAGCCAAGGGGAAGGCGGGCCGAGACTCACAGATACGCAGTATTTT,NA,TRBJ2-3,TRBV4-1,NA
CASSLASQIYGYTF,TGTGCCAGCAGCTTAGCTTCACAGATCTATGGCTACACCTTC,many,TRBJ1-2,TRBV7-2,NA
CASSPHRAIPSVVNTEAFF,TGTGCCAGCAGTCCGCACAGGGCTATACCTTCCGTAGTGAACACTGAAGCTTTCTTT,NA,TRBJ1-1,TRBV6-2/TRBV6-3,NA
CATSAWAGTSANEQFF,TGTGCCACCAGTGCTTGGGCCGGGACTAGCGCCAATGAGCAGTTCTTC,few,TRBJ2-1,TRBV24-1,TRBD2
CASSLGGSRAYEQYF,TGTGCCAGCAGCTTGGGGGGAAGTCGGGCCTACGAGCAGTACTTC,once,TRBJ2-7,TRBV5-4,NA
CASNTAGGRPNQETQYF,TGTGCCAGCAACACAGCGGGAGGGAGACCAAACCAAGAGACCCAGTACTTC,few,TRBJ2-5,TRBV7-2,TRBD2
CSAQRGGSNYNEQFF,TGCAGTGCGCAGAGAGGTGGCTCGAACTACAATGAGCAGTTCTTC,few,TRBJ2-1,TRBV20-1,NA
CAISEYRGRQKTYGYTF,TGTGCCATCAGTGAATATCGGGGACGACAGAAGACTTATGGCTACACCTTC,NA,TRBJ1-2,TRBV10-3,NA
CASRLGRAGELFF,TGTGCCAGCAGGTTGGGGCGGGCCGGGGAGCTGTTTTTT,NA,TRBJ2-2,TRBV28,NA
CASSYDIPPKEQYF,TGTGCCAGCAGTTATGACATTCCCCCCAAGGAGCAGTACTTC,NA,TRBJ2-7,TRBV12-3/TRBV12-4,NA
CASSPTLRQAALRAEAFF,TGCGCCAGCAGCCCGACCCTGAGACAGGCGGCTCTAAGGGCTGAAGCTTTCTTT,NA,TRBJ1-1,TRBV4-1,NA
CASSLNSGLAGAGELFF,TGTGCCAGCAGCTTAAATTCGGGACTAGCGGGAGCCGGGGAGCTGTTTTTT,many,TRBJ2-2,TRBV7-3,TRBD2
CASSPLRTEQFF,TGTGCCAGCAGTCCGCTACGTACTGAGCAGTTCTTC,NA,TRBJ2-1,TRBV6-2/TRBV6-3,NA
CSARPDLRGKRNQPQHF,TGCAGTGCTAGACCGGATCTGCGGGGAAAACGCAATCAGCCCCAGCATTTT,few,TRBJ1-5,TRBV20-1,NA
CASSPGLGREGYNEQFF,TGTGCCAGCAGTCCCGGTCTGGGGCGGGAGGGCTACAATGAGCAGTTCTTC,NA,TRBJ2-1,TRBV6-2/TRBV6-3,TRBD2
CASSPRAGTDTQYF,TGTGCCAGCAGCCCTCGGGCGGGCACAGATACGCAGTATTTT,few,TRBJ2-3,TRBV7-3,NA
CASSQAPGLSMETQYF,TGCGCCAGCAGCCAGGCACCGGGACTATCCATGGAGACCCAGTACTTC,NA,TRBJ2-5,TRBV4-3,TRBD2
CASSLQDVRNEQFF,TGTGCCAGCAGCCTTCAAGATGTTAGGAATGAGCAGTTCTTC,many,TRBJ2-1,TRBV7-2,NA
CASSQESSGRKDTQYF,TGCGCCAGCAGCCAAGAGTCAAGCGGGAGAAAGGATACGCAGTATTTT,few,TRBJ2-3,TRBV4-1,TRBD2
CASSPPGFNGYTF,TGTGCCAGCAGTCCCCCAGGGTTTAATGGCTACACCTTC,few,TRBJ1-2,TRBV25-1,NA
CASSSNIRQPQHF,TGTGCCAGCAGCTCAAACATACGACAGCCCCAGCATTTT,NA,TRBJ1-5,TRBV7-2,NA
CATSDPAASGTVNEQFF,TGTGCCACCAGTGATCCAGCGGCTAGCGGGACGGTCAATGAGCAGTTCTTC,NA,TRBJ2-1,TRBV24-1,TRBD2